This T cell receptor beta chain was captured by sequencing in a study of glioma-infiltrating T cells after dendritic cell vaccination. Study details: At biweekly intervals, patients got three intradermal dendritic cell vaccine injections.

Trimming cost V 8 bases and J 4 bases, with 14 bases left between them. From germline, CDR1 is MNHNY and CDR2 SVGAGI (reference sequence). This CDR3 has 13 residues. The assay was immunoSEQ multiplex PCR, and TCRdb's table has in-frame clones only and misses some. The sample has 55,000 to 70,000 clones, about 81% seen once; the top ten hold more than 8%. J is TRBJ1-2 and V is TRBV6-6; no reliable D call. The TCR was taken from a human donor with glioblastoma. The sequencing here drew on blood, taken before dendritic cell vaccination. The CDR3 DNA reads TGTGCCAGCGGGAGTTACGGTCTCTATGGCTACACCTTC. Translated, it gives CASGSYGLYGYTF.